The source of this T cell receptor (beta chain) is a study of cytotoxic CD8 clonotypes in ibrutinib-treated CLL. Study-level findings and limits: Clonality increased at ibrutinib response, then returned toward baseline at progression.

TCRdb's table, derived via immunoSEQ multiplex PCR, lists solely in-frame clones and lacks some. The sample includes 330,000 or so clones, 67% of them seen just once. Germline-derived CDR1 and CDR2 are MDHEN and SYDVKM. The length of the CDR3 is 13 residues. With 1 base removed from V and 5 bases from J, the gap between germline ends came to 9 bases. About this clone: The target antigen is unknown.

The clonotype was recovered from a human donor with chronic lymphocytic leukemia. Sequencing was performed on PBMCs, taken after 36 months of ibrutinib treatment. This rearrangement joins TRBV28 to TRBJ2-7; maybe TRBD1 (5 bases). CDR3 amino acids: CASSLFDSNEQYF. CDR3 DNA: TGTGCCAGCAGTTTATTCGACAGCAACGAGCAGTACTTC.